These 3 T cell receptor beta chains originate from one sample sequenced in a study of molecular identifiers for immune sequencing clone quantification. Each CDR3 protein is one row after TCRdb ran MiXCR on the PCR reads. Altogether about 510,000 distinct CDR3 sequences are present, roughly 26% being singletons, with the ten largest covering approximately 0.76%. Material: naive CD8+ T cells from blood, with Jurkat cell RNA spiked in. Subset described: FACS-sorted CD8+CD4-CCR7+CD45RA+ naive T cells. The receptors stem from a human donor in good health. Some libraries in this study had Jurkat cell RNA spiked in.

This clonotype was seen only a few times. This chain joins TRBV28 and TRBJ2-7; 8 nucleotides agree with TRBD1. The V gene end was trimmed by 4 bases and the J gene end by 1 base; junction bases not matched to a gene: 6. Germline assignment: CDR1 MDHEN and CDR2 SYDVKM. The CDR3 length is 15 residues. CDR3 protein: CASSYGQGSSYEQYF. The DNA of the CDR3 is TGTGCCAGCAGTTACGGACAGGGTTCGTCCTACGAGCAGTACTTC.

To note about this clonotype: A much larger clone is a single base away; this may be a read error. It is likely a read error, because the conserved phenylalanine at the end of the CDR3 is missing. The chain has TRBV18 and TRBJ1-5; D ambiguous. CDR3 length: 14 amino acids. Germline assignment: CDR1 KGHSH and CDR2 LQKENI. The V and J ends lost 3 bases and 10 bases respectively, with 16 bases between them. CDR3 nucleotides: TGTGCCAGCTCACCGAAGGCCGGATATGATCCCCAGCATCTT. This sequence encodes CASSPKAGYDPQHL.

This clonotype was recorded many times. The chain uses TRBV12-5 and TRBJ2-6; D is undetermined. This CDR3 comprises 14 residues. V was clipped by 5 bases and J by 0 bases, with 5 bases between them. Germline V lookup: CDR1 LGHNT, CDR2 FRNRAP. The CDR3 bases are TGTGCTAGTGGTGACAACTCTGGGGCCAACGTCCTGACTTTC. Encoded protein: CASGDNSGANVLTF.